These 31 T cell receptor beta chains were all obtained from the same sample, sequenced in a study of tumor-infiltrating lymphocytes in primary liver carcinoma. Germline DNA was also extracted, and blood RNA was taken from unsorted whole blood. Priming with a constant-region primer yielded TCR beta cDNA from about 540 ng total RNA. Slightly modified ARM-PCR served as the procedure for the TCR beta libraries. These libraries came from three rounds of nested multiplex PCR. The opening two PCR rounds, approximately 10 cycles each, paired TRBV1-TRBV30 forward primers with a C-beta reverse primer. Each CDR3 protein gets one entry after TCRdb re-called the multiplex PCR reads with MiXCR. The profile shows approximately 330,000 distinct CDR3 sequences, around 60% of them singletons. The sample consisted of peripheral blood. The origin of the receptors is a man in his forties or fifties with primary liver carcinoma and hepatitis B virus infection.

About this clonotype itself: A much larger clone sits a single nucleotide away, making a read error possible. J is TRBJ2-7 and V is TRBV6-5; 7 bases agree with TRBD2. The germline V gene encodes CDR1 MNHEY and CDR2 SVGAGI. This CDR3 comprises 16 residues. CDR3 loop: CVSSYSISGTSYEQYF. CDR3 sequence (DNA): TGTGTCAGCAGTTACTCGATCAGCGGGACGTCCTACGAGCAGTACTTC.

For this clonotype: The germline gene is not matched at one end of the junction; a read error may be the cause. This chain links TRBV11-2 with TRBJ2-7; TRBD2 aligns across 10 bases. From germline, CDR1 is SGHAT and CDR2 FQNNGV. CDR3 length: 15 residues. CDR3 sequence reads: CASRRPGLACLEQYF. CDR3 bases: TGTGCCAGCAGGCGACCGGGACTAGCGTGCCTTGAGCAATACTTC.

This clonotype was detected only a few times. The rearrangement joins TRBV23-1 to TRBJ1-1, with TRBD1 matching over 8 bases. Being an ORF, TRBV23-1 has a function that is uncertain. Unmatched junction bases numbered 5, after V lost 4 bases and J lost 4 bases. This CDR3 has 14 residues. CDR3 sequence reads: CASSRLDRVTEAFF. The CDR3 nucleotides read TGCGCCAGCAGTCGTTTGGACAGGGTCACTGAAGCTTTCTTT.

This clonotype was seen a handful of times. The chain links TRBV28 to TRBJ1-2; D is perhaps TRBD1 (5 bases). This CDR3 has 14 amino acids. The germline gives CDR1 MDHEN, CDR2 SYDVKM. V lost 5 bases to trimming and J lost 6 bases, with 16 bases between them. The CDR3 region is CASSTSPGGNGYTF. The CDR3 DNA reads as TGTGCCAGCAGTACCTCACCCGGGGGTAATGGCTACACCTTC.

This clonotype was detected once. A read error is possible here, since a much larger clone lies one base away. The chain carries TRBV13 and TRBJ2-5; 8 bases line up with TRBD2. V gave up 6 bases and J gave up 5 bases; unmatched junction bases: 14. The CDR3 totals 16 residues. From germline, CDR1 is PRHDT and CDR2 FYEKMQ (reference sequence). The CDR3 sequence: CASRLETGGPGETQYF. In DNA, the CDR3 is TGTGCCAGCAGATTGGAAACGGGAGGGCCAGGGGAGACCCAGTACTTC. Full variable domain (rest looked up from reference TRBV13 and TRBJ2-5): AAGVIQSPRHLIKEKRETATLKCYPIPRHDTVYWYQQGPGQDPQFLISFYEKMQSDKGSIPDRFSAQQFSDYHSELNMSSLELGDSALYFCASRLETGGPGETQYFGPGTRLLVL.

At least ten counts were recorded for this clonotype. The rearrangement links TRBV29-1 to TRBJ2-4, with D perhaps being TRBD1 or TRBD2 (5 bases each). The CDR3 covers 14 residues. Trimming shortened V by 8 bases and J by 1 base, and 15 bases separated the two germline ends. Germline V gives CDR1 SQVTM, CDR2 ANQGSEA. CDR3 sequence: CSSGDGTAKNIQYF. The CDR3 region has the DNA TGCAGCTCTGGGGATGGGACGGCCAAAAACATTCAGTACTTC.

Comments on this clonotype: A much more abundant neighbour one base away suggests this may be a read error. This is likely a read error, given that the CDR3 carries no conserved phenylalanine or tryptophan at its end. The gene calls are TRBV4-3 and TRBJ1-2; D may be TRBD1 (5 bases). The V gene lost 4 bases and the J gene lost 0 bases, with 12 bases spanning the gap. Per the germline V gene, CDR1 is LGHNA and CDR2 is YSLEER. The CDR3 contains 15 residues. This chain's CDR3 is CASSPGTRANYGYTS. The CDR3 coding sequence is TGCGCCAGCAGCCCGGGGACGCGAGCTAACTATGGCTACACCTCC.

On this clonotype itself: One junction end disagrees with the germline gene, perhaps due to a read error. V usage is TRBV11-2 and J usage is TRBJ2-1, with 13 positions matching TRBD2. Germline CDR1 and CDR2: SGHAT and FQNNGV. The length of the CDR3 is 17 residues. CDR3 loop: CASSMRLAGGSYNEQSF. The CDR3 DNA sequence: TGTGCCAGTAGCATGAGACTAGCGGGAGGTTCCTACAATGAGCAGTCCTTC. Based on the CDR3 plus reference TRBV11-2 and TRBJ2-1, the full variable domain is EAGVAQSPRYKIIEKRQSVAFWCNPISGHATLYWYQQILGQGPKLLIQFQNNGVVDDSQLPKDRFSAERLKGVDSTLKIQPAKLEDSAVYLCASSMRLAGGSYNEQSFGPGTRLTVL.

The rearrangement links TRBV5-1 to TRBJ2-3; TRBD2 might be the D (6 bases). The CDR3 is made up of 14 amino acids. V was shortened by 6 bases and J by 5 bases, with 16 bases between the two germline ends. Germline V gene lookup returns CDR1 SGHRS and CDR2 YFSETQ. DNA for the CDR3: TGCGCCAGCAACTCTAACGGGAGTGTAGATACGCAGTATTTT. Its protein product is CASNSNGSVDTQYF.

As to this clonotype: A read error may explain this, as a much larger clone is one base away. The conserved closing phenylalanine or tryptophan is absent in this CDR3, likely reflecting a read error. This chain uses TRBV5-1 with TRBJ2-7; 12 nucleotides align to TRBD2. The CDR3 loop spans 15 amino acids. The V and J ends lost 3 bases and 4 bases, in that order; junction bases with no gene match: 5. Germline V gives CDR1 SGHRS, CDR2 YFSETQ. Here the CDR3 reads CASSSGLAGSYEQYS. In DNA form, the CDR3 reads TGCGCCAGCAGCTCGGGACTAGCGGGTTCTTACGAGCAGTACTCC.

The CDR3 bases are TGTGCCGGCACCAAATCGGGGTGGGAAGAGACCCAGTACTTC. Protein product: CAGTKSGWEETQYF. The chain joins TRBV6-1 to TRBJ2-5, with a tentative D call TRBD2 (5 bases). Germline V CDR1 and CDR2: MNHNS, SASEGT. V lost 11 bases to trimming and J lost 3 bases, with 19 bases between them. The CDR3 runs to 14 residues.

This clonotype came up a few times. This rearrangement joins TRBV6-1 to TRBJ2-1; the match to TRBD2 covers 14 bases. Germline-derived CDR1 and CDR2 are MNHNS and SASEGT. V shed 9 bases and J 3 bases; nucleotides not matched to a gene: 1. This CDR3 comprises 14 residues. The CDR3 coding sequence is TGTGCCAGGACTAGCGGGAGGGACTACAATGAGCAGTTCTTC. It encodes CARTSGRDYNEQFF.

As regards this clonotype: This could be a read error, since a much larger clone is one nucleotide away. The chain carries TRBV5-6 and TRBJ2-7; a possible D gene is TRBD2 (5 bases). The CDR3 is 13 residues long. CDR1 is SGHDT, CDR2 YYEEEE, per germline. V was cut by 4 bases and J by 4 bases, with 12 bases left in between. The CDR3 loop is CASSETTPYEQYF. The CDR3 bases are TGTGCCAGCAGCGAGACTACCCCTTACGAGCAGTACTTC.

Turning to this clonotype: The junction shows a germline mismatch at one end, possibly a read error. The V gene is TRBV11-2, the J gene TRBJ2-5; TRBD2 matches 8 bases. The CDR3 runs 17 residues. Germline loops: CDR1 SGHAT, CDR2 FQNNGV. CDR3 sequence: CASSPVRGAGDGEIQYF. CDR3 DNA sequence: TGTGCCAGCAGCCCCGTTCGGGGAGCGGGAGACGGTGAGATCCAGTACTTC.

The chain links TRBV7-8 to TRBJ2-1; a weak D match, TRBD2 (5 bases). The CDR3 sequence is 13 residues long. The germline V gene encodes CDR1 SGHVS and CDR2 FQNEAQ. The germline V and J ends were trimmed by 7 bases and 9 bases, with 16 bases remaining between them. The CDR3 sequence is CASNLGNAGEQFF. The CDR3 bases are TGTGCCAGCAACCTTGGCAACGCGGGTGAGCAGTTCTTC.

As concerns this clonotype: This may come from a read error, since a much larger clone is one base off. The chain joins TRBV7-9 to TRBJ2-2; D is unclear. Between the trimmed V and J ends, which lost 9 bases and 7 bases, there was a span of 12 bases. Per germline, CDR1 SEHNR and CDR2 FQNEAQ (reference sequence). This CDR3 region has 12 residues. The DNA of the CDR3 is TGTGCCAGGAGCCCTTTTATCGGGGAGCTGTTTTTT. Amino acids: CARSPFIGELFF.

In the case of this clonotype: Compared with germline, one end of the junction differs, possibly owing to a read error. This rearrangement joins TRBV28 to TRBJ1-5; D unclear. This CDR3 is built from 16 residues. Per the germline V gene, CDR1 is MDHEN and CDR2 is SYDVKM. CDR3 protein: CASSLIQAPDNQPQRF. The CDR3 nucleotides read TGTGCCAGCAGTTTAATCCAGGCCCCCGACAATCAGCCCCAGCGTTTT.

The chain has TRBV28 and TRBJ1-5; D might be TRBD1 (5 bases). Deletions cut 6 bases from V and 6 bases from J, with 12 bases between. The germline V gene has CDR1 MDHEN and CDR2 SYDVKM. This CDR3 spans 13 amino acids. The CDR3, as DNA: TGTGCCAGCAGACCCGACGGGGGTCAGCCCCAGCATTTT. This sequence encodes CASRPDGGQPQHF.

On this clonotype itself: The conserved final phenylalanine or tryptophan is absent from the CDR3, which likely points to a read error. The gene calls are TRBV10-3 and TRBJ1-1; D is ambiguous. The CDR3 runs 14 residues. The germline V and J ends were trimmed by 1 base and 1 base, with 7 bases remaining between them. In germline, CDR1 is ENHRY, CDR2 SYGVKD. The CDR3 loop is CAISELAENTEAFL. The CDR3 coding sequence is TGTGCCATCAGTGAGTTGGCGGAGAACACTGAAGCTTTCCTT.

Comment on this clonotype: Germline and junction disagree at one end, which may indicate a read error. The V call is TRBV4-1, the J call TRBJ2-1; D gene ambiguous. The V gene's germline CDR1 is MGHRA and CDR2 YSYEKL. The CDR3 spans 15 residues. The CDR3 loop reads CASSQLKGAGNVQFF. CDR3 nucleotides: TGCGCCAGCAGCCAATTAAAGGGCGCAGGCAATGTGCAGTTCTTC.

Worth noting for this clonotype: The conserved final phenylalanine or tryptophan is absent from the CDR3, which likely points to a read error. The chain employs TRBV6-5 and TRBJ2-1; 8 bases align to TRBD1. In germline, CDR1 is MNHEY, CDR2 SVGAGI. CDR3 length: 15 residues. DNA for the CDR3: TGTGTCAGCAGTCGGGACAGGCCGACCTACAATGAGCAGTTCTTA. Amino acid sequence: CVSSRDRPTYNEQFL.

To note about this clonotype: This may stem from a read error, because a much larger clone lies one nucleotide away. This chain uses TRBV28 with TRBJ2-7; unclear D gene. This CDR3 has 17 residues. Trimming stripped 3 bases from V and 2 bases from J, with 20 bases between. CDR1 MDHEN and CDR2 SYDVKM come from the germline V gene. DNA for the CDR3: TGTGCCAGCAGTTTGGGCACGTACCCCTATTACACCTACGAGCAGTACTTC. Amino acid sequence: CASSLGTYPYYTYEQYF.

The chain links TRBV11-2 to TRBJ2-1; 10 bases are a match to TRBD1. The CDR3 has 16 amino acids. Germline V gene sequence: CDR1 SGHAT, CDR2 FQNNGV. V lost 7 bases and J lost 7; bases outside the gene matches: 13. DNA of the CDR3: TGTGCCAGCACCTTTAGGGGACAGGGGAAAAATAATGAGCAGTTCTTC. It yields the protein CASTFRGQGKNNEQFF.

Comments on this clonotype: A read error may be the cause here, since a much bigger clone is one base away. In this CDR3 the conserved last residue, phenylalanine or tryptophan, is missing, so a read error is likely. The chain uses TRBV4-1 and TRBJ2-5; tentatively, D is TRBD2 (6 bases). Trimming removed 5 bases at V and 0 bases at J, with 7 bases between. Per the germline V gene, CDR1 is MGHRA and CDR2 is YSYEKL. CDR3 length: 13 residues. CDR3 region: CASSAGYQETQYL. The CDR3, as DNA: TGCGCCAGCAGCGCGGGGTACCAAGAGACCCAGTACCTC.

There are a few counts of this clonotype. A much more abundant neighbour one base away suggests this may be a read error. The rearrangement uses TRBV6-5 and TRBJ2-1; no definite D call. Trimming left V 10 bases short and J 11 bases short, with 18 bases between. Germline CDR1 and CDR2: MNHEY and SVGAGI. The CDR3 sequence is 12 residues long. CDR3 amino acids: CANTSRELKQFF. The CDR3 DNA sequence: TGTGCCAACACCTCAAGGGAATTAAAGCAGTTCTTC.

This clonotype was seen a single time. The V gene is TRBV10-3, the J gene TRBJ1-2; tentative D call: TRBD1 (6 bases). Germline CDR1 and CDR2: ENHRY and SYGVKD. The CDR3 is made up of 15 amino acids. Trimming took 10 bases from V and 4 from J, leaving 22 bases between them. CDR3 region: CATIPREGVVYGYTF. DNA for the CDR3: TGTGCCACCATACCTAGAGAGGGGGTTGTCTATGGCTACACCTTC.

A remark on this clonotype: A read error may be the cause here, since a much bigger clone is one base away. The V and J genes are TRBV5-5 and TRBJ2-6, with D uncertain. Per germline, CDR1 SGHKS and CDR2 YYEKEE (reference sequence). CDR3 length equals 14 residues. The CDR3 DNA follows: TGTGCCGGCAGCTTTCAGTCTGGGGCCAACGTCCTGACTTTC. Protein: CAGSFQSGANVLTF.

The rearrangement uses TRBV6-1 and TRBJ2-1; the D call may be TRBD1 or TRBD2 (5 bases each). This CDR3 region has 15 residues. CDR1 is MNHNS, CDR2 SASEGT, per germline. Trimming removed 1 base from V and 9 bases from J, with 16 bases in between. The CDR3: CASSEGGPRGGEQFF. The CDR3 DNA reads TGTGCCAGCAGTGAAGGCGGACCCCGGGGCGGTGAGCAGTTCTTC.

This rearrangement joins TRBV10-3 to TRBJ1-1; a possible D gene is TRBD1 (6 bases). This CDR3 is built from 16 residues. Trimming took 4 bases from V and 0 from J, leaving 15 bases between them. The germline V gene encodes CDR1 ENHRY and CDR2 SYGVKD. DNA of the CDR3: TGTGCCATCAGTGTGTCACAGGGTGGCATGAACACTGAAGCTTTCTTT. Its protein product is CAISVSQGGMNTEAFF.

To note about this clonotype: This may arise from a read error, as a much more abundant clone is one base away. The V and J genes are TRBV6-6 and TRBJ2-3; 11 bases are a match to TRBD2. The CDR3 has 15 residues. Looked up from germline, CDR1 is MNHNY and CDR2 is SVGAGI (reference sequence). The CDR3 here is CASSYSGLAADTLYF. The CDR3 coding sequence is TGTGCCAGCAGTTACTCGGGACTAGCGGCAGATACGCTGTATTTT.

In its sample, this clonotype was seen a few times. The V and J genes are TRBV6-2 or TRBV6-3 and TRBJ1-1; TRBD1 is a possible D gene (5 bases). The germline V and J ends were trimmed by 6 bases and 11 bases, with 25 bases remaining between them. The CDR3 covers 15 residues. CDR1 and CDR2 (germline): MNHEY, SVGEGT. CDR3: CASRPHVQVTGRAFF. CDR3 in DNA: TGTGCCAGCAGACCCCACGTACAGGTCACGGGCCGCGCTTTCTTT.